Reported below is one TCR beta chain. The antigen remains undetermined. The data originate from a study of T cell responses to AZD1222 COVID-19 vaccine. Whole-study results and caveats: Females outnumbered males among donors, who were mostly white British; clonal diversity was possibly underestimated. No day 14 peak samples; only post-peak repertoires were characterized.

Assay used: immunoSEQ multiplex PCR; TCRdb lists only in-frame clones, some missing. The sample records roughly 180,000 clones, 90% to 95% being singletons. The V end lost 6 bases, the J end lost 9 bases, and 12 bases lay between the germline ends. The germline V gene has CDR1 LNHDA and CDR2 SQIVND (reference sequence). This CDR3 is built from 13 residues. The starting material was peripheral blood, obtained 28 days after the second AZD1222 dose. This chain joins TRBV19 and TRBJ1-6; unclear D gene. The TCR was taken from an adult who received the AZD1222 COVID-19 vaccine. The CDR3 DNA sequence: TGTGCCAGTAGAATCTTTCCCATTTCACCCCTCCACTTT. This translates into CASRIFPISPLHF.